The 30 T cell receptor beta chains below were found in one sample sequenced in a study of cytomegalovirus exposure and HLA in healthy donors. It was with 60 Vbeta and 13 Jbeta primers that the PCR ran. Assay used: immunoSEQ multiplex PCR; TCRdb lists only in-frame clones, some missing. The sample includes about 94,000 clones, over 60% of them seen just once. Sequencing was performed on PBMCs. These receptor sequences come from a man aged 25-40 years in good health and CMV-seronegative.

The chain has TRBV5-8 and TRBJ1-3, with D possibly TRBD1 on 5 matching bases. The CDR3 is 16 residues long. Trimming cost V 0 bases and J 0 bases, with 10 bases left between them. CDR1 is SGHTS, CDR2 YDEGEE, per germline. The CDR3, as DNA: TGTGCCAGCAGCTTGGACAGGCTTCGCTCTGGAAACACCATATATTTT. This sequence encodes CASSLDRLRSGNTIYF.

This clone was seen a handful of times. This sequence joins TRBV28 and TRBJ2-1, with D perhaps TRBD2 (5 bases). CDR3 length: 16 residues. Germline lookup yields CDR1 MDHEN and CDR2 SYDVKM. V lost 7 bases and J 11 bases, leaving 27 bases between the germline ends. The CDR3 is CASTTQGGPNLTKQFF. The CDR3, as DNA: TGTGCCAGCACCACGCAAGGAGGTCCAAATTTAACGAAGCAGTTCTTC.

This clone was counted between two and nine times. This chain uses TRBV27 with TRBJ2-5; D might be TRBD1 (6 bases). Trimming left V 6 bases short and J 1 base short, with 12 bases between. CDR3 length equals 14 residues. The V gene's germline CDR1 is MNHEY and CDR2 SMNVEV (reference sequence). The CDR3 here is CASSLTGFQETQYF. Here the CDR3 DNA reads TGTGCCAGCAGCCTAACAGGGTTCCAAGAGACCCAGTACTTC.

This clone was detected a few times. This chain links TRBV21-1 with TRBJ2-5; the table's D gene call, TRBD1, was not cross checked with the DNA. TRBV21-1 constitutes a pseudogene. The CDR3 sequence is 19 residues long. The CDR3 DNA is TGTGCCAGCAGCAAGTCCCTCACTGAGGACAGGGGGCATGGGGTCACCCAGTACTTC. Translation gives CASSKSLTEDRGHGVTQYF.

The V call is TRBV10-3, the J call TRBJ2-1; TRBD1 is a possible D gene (5 bases). The CDR3 runs 14 residues. Germline CDR1 and CDR2: ENHRY and SYGVKD. The germline V and J ends were trimmed by 8 bases and 7 bases, with 18 bases remaining between them. CDR3 nucleotides: TGTGCCATCTCCGCGCAGGGCCCTGGGAATGAGCAGTTCTTC. Its translation is CAISAQGPGNEQFF.

Note on this clone: Other DNA sequences in this sample translate to the same CDR3. The chain employs TRBV7-8 and TRBJ1-2; D ambiguous. Germline CDR1 is SGHVS and CDR2 is FQNEAQ. The CDR3 runs 15 residues. The germline V and J ends were trimmed by 0 bases and 4 bases, with 12 bases remaining between them. The CDR3 sequence is CASSLAIGRGYGYTF. The CDR3 DNA sequence: TGTGCCAGCAGCTTAGCGATTGGACGGGGCTATGGCTACACCTTC. The full variable domain, its missing parts supplied by reference TRBV7-8 and TRBJ1-2, is GAGVSQSPRYKVAKRGQDVALRCDPISGHVSLFWYQQALGQGPEFLTYFQNEAQLDKSGLPSDRFFAERPEGSVSTLKIQRTQQEDSAVYLCASSLAIGRGYGYTFGSGTRLTVV.

The CDR3 DNA reads TGTGCCAGCAGCCGGGACAGTATCCGAGACTATGGCTACACCTTC. It yields the protein CASSRDSIRDYGYTF. The chain carries TRBV7-3 and TRBJ1-2; 7 nucleotides line up with TRBD1. This CDR3 comprises 15 residues. Unmatched junction bases numbered 9, after V lost 5 bases and J lost 3 bases. Germline CDR1 and CDR2: SGHTA and FQGTGA.

This clone was counted only a few times. The chain joins TRBV5-1 to TRBJ2-1, with D possibly TRBD2 on 6 matching bases. Trimming pared 4 bases from V and 8 bases from J, leaving 22 bases between. Germline lookup yields CDR1 SGHRS and CDR2 YFSETQ. The CDR3 runs to 16 residues. CDR3 sequence reads: CASSPSHADGGDEQFF. The CDR3 DNA is TGCGCCAGCAGCCCGTCCCACGCGGACGGAGGGGATGAGCAGTTCTTC.

The DNA for the CDR3 is TGTGCAAGTCGCTTAGGGCAGACTAACCCTGAAGCTTTCTTT. It encodes CASRLGQTNPEAFF. The chain joins TRBV12-2 to TRBJ1-1. TRBV12-2 is flagged as a pseudogene. This CDR3 contains 14 residues.

The chain is built from TRBV6-6 and TRBJ2-1; 10 positions match TRBD2. After removal of 5 bases from V and 10 bases from J, the junction contained 11 bases not matched to a gene. Germline V CDR1 and CDR2: MNHNY, SVGAGI (reference sequence). The CDR3 spans 15 residues. Here the CDR3 reads CASSPAGGPVSEQFF. Here the CDR3 DNA reads TGTGCCAGCAGTCCAGCGGGAGGGCCCGTCTCCGAGCAGTTCTTC.

V usage is TRBV5-6 and J usage is TRBJ1-2, with D possibly TRBD1 on 6 matching bases. Germline lookup yields CDR1 SGHDT and CDR2 YYEEEE. The V end lost 3 bases, the J end lost 6 bases, and 12 bases lay between the germline ends. The CDR3 length is 13 residues. The CDR3 spells CASSSYNRDGYTF. The CDR3, as DNA: TGTGCCAGCAGCTCCTACAACAGGGATGGCTACACCTTC.

The rearrangement links TRBV7-6 to TRBJ2-5, with D maybe TRBD2 (6 bases). The J call may be wrong; the DNA end is better matched by TRBJ2-7. This CDR3 contains 15 residues. In germline, CDR1 is SGHVS, CDR2 FNYEAQ. For the CDR3, the DNA is TGTGCCAGCAGCTTAGGCGGGGTTGGGATTTACGAGCAGTACTTC. It specifies CASSLGGVGIYEQYF.

This chain links TRBV7-3 with TRBJ2-7; D is possibly TRBD2 (7 bases). Germline CDR1 reads SGHTA; CDR2 reads FQGTGA. The CDR3 runs 14 residues. With 5 bases removed from V and 6 bases from J, the gap between germline ends came to 17 bases. In DNA, the CDR3 is TGTGCCAGCAGCCAAGACGGGGGGCTTGTCGAGCAGTACTTC. Amino acids: CASSQDGGLVEQYF.

The gene calls are TRBV5-1 and TRBJ2-1, with 8 bases identical to TRBD2. This CDR3 has 15 amino acids. The V and J ends lost 1 base and 8 bases, in that order; junction bases with no gene match: 8. The germline gives CDR1 SGHRS, CDR2 YFSETQ. The CDR3 region is CASSLLEREHDEQFF. The CDR3 bases are TGCGCCAGCAGCTTGTTAGAGCGGGAGCACGATGAGCAGTTCTTC.

This rearrangement joins TRBV7-3 to TRBJ2-3, with D possibly matching TRBD2 (5 bases). From germline, CDR1 is SGHTA and CDR2 FQGTGA. The CDR3 spans 16 residues. V lost 4 bases, J lost 7 bases, and 21 bases lay in between. CDR3 in DNA: TGTGCCAGCAGCTCACAATCCGGGCCGGGATTCAATACGCAGTATTTT. It specifies CASSSQSGPGFNTQYF.

The chain combines TRBV27 with TRBJ2-1, with 7 positions matching TRBD2. CDR3 length equals 20 residues. V lost 1 base to trimming and J lost 0 bases; unmatched junction nucleotides: 15. Germline CDR1 is MNHEY and CDR2 is SMNVEV (reference sequence). CDR3 bases: TGTGCCAGCAGTTTATACGGGGGGTCGGGACCTAGGGGCTCCTACAATGAGCAGTTCTTC. Translated: CASSLYGGSGPRGSYNEQFF.

This chain links TRBV19 with TRBJ2-5, with D possibly matching TRBD2 (5 bases). Trimming pared 2 bases from V and 2 bases from J, leaving 18 bases between. The germline V gene encodes CDR1 LNHDA and CDR2 SQIVND (reference sequence). The CDR3 runs to 17 residues. Written as DNA, the CDR3 is TGTGCCAGTAGTATAATGCCGCGGGCCAGCAAACAAGAGACCCAGTACTTC. This sequence encodes CASSIMPRASKQETQYF.

The chain couples TRBV13 to TRBJ1-2; a weak D match, TRBD1 (5 bases). Germline V gene sequence: CDR1 PRHDT, CDR2 FYEKMQ (reference sequence). V was shortened by 3 bases and J by 4 bases, with 18 bases between the two germline ends. CDR3 size: 16 residues. The CDR3 bases are TGTGCCAGCAGCTTTCCAGGGTACATCTCTTCCTATGGCTACACCTTC. It codes for CASSFPGYISSYGYTF.

The chain couples TRBV5-4 to TRBJ2-2; TRBD2 aligns across 8 bases. The V gene's germline CDR1 is SGHNT and CDR2 YYREEE (reference sequence). Trimming took 5 bases from V and 6 from J; bases not matched to a gene: 18. This CDR3 comprises 18 residues. The CDR3 DNA sequence: TGTGCCAGCAGACCCCCGCCGGGAGGGGGGCACTCATCCGGGGAGCTGTTTTTT. This codes for CASRPPPGGGHSSGELFF.

This clone was picked up one time. This chain connects TRBV10-3 to TRBJ1-5, with TRBD1 matching 9 bases. From germline, CDR1 is ENHRY and CDR2 SYGVKD. The CDR3 has 19 amino acids. The junction had 15 bases not matched to a gene; V was cut back by 4 bases and J by 2 bases. CDR3 protein: CAISGSTGGAGGGNQPQHF. Here the CDR3 DNA reads TGTGCCATCAGTGGATCAACAGGGGGCGCGGGCGGTGGCAATCAGCCCCAGCATTTT.

This clone has only one observation. The rearrangement uses TRBV2 and TRBJ2-2; no clear D gene. V gave up 4 bases and J gave up 0 bases, with 9 bases separating them. Germline V gene lookup returns CDR1 SNHLY and CDR2 FYNNEI. The CDR3 covers 15 residues. In DNA, the CDR3 is TGTGCCAGCAGTGGTCGTTATTCGAACACCGGGGAGCTGTTTTTT. This encodes CASSGRYSNTGELFF.

The genes are TRBV7-9 and TRBJ1-2; D call uncertain. In germline, CDR1 is SEHNR, CDR2 FQNEAQ (reference sequence). The CDR3 runs to 16 residues. V lost 5 bases and J lost 3, with 19 bases in between. The CDR3 DNA reads TGTGCCAGCAGCCTAGTCAGCGGGCGAGGAGACTATGGCTACACCTTC. This codes for CASSLVSGRGDYGYTF.

V is TRBV10-2 and J is TRBJ2-1, with TRBD2 matching 13 bases. With 6 bases clipped from V and 4 bases from J, the junction kept 12 bases outside the gene matches. In germline, CDR1 is WSHSY, CDR2 SAAADI. The CDR3 is made up of 18 amino acids. The CDR3 nucleotides are TGCGCCAGCAGGACTAGCGGGAGGCCCGCGGCGGCATACAATGAGCAGTTCTTC. It encodes CASRTSGRPAAAYNEQFF.

V gene TRBV19 combines with J gene TRBJ1-1, with 8 bases lining up with TRBD1. The germline gives CDR1 LNHDA, CDR2 SQIVND (reference sequence). With V trimmed by 5 bases and J by 5 bases, 7 bases remained unmatched. The CDR3 has 14 amino acids. CDR3 residues: CASSVRGQGTEAFF. CDR3 sequence (DNA): TGTGCCAGTAGTGTCAGGGGGCAAGGTACTGAAGCTTTCTTT.

The rearrangement links TRBV27 to TRBJ2-1; D is undetermined. CDR3 length: 13 amino acids. Germline V gives CDR1 MNHEY, CDR2 SMNVEV (reference sequence). The ends were cut back, 5 bases at V and 9 bases at J, with 14 bases in the middle. The DNA for the CDR3 is TGTGCCAGCAGTACGGAGTTTTTGGGTGAGCAGTTCTTC. Protein: CASSTEFLGEQFF.

The chain employs TRBV5-1 and TRBJ2-1; D remains unclear. CDR3 length equals 14 residues. V was shortened by 1 base and J by 8 bases, with 13 bases between the two germline ends. CDR1 and CDR2 from the germline V gene are SGHRS and YFSETQ. The CDR3 spells CASSLSFESHEQFF. The CDR3 DNA reads as TGCGCCAGCAGCTTGTCGTTCGAGAGCCATGAGCAGTTCTTC.

The chain couples TRBV4-2 to TRBJ2-3, with 9 bases identical to TRBD2. After removal of 0 bases from V and 4 bases from J, the junction contained 5 bases not matched to a gene. Germline V lookup: CDR1 LGHNA, CDR2 YNFKEQ. The CDR3 sequence is 16 residues long. The CDR3 spells CASSQDRAGGADTQYF. The CDR3 bases are TGTGCCAGCAGCCAAGATCGGGCGGGGGGGGCAGATACGCAGTATTTT.

The chain recombines TRBV6-1 with TRBJ2-3; perhaps TRBD1 as D (5 bases). Trimming stripped 6 bases from V and 6 bases from J, with 16 bases between. This CDR3 has 14 residues. CDR1 is MNHNS, CDR2 SASEGT, per germline. The CDR3 sequence is CASRVGHLADTQYF. The CDR3 DNA reads as TGTGCCAGCAGGGTAGGACATTTGGCCGATACGCAGTATTTT.

The chain is built from TRBV6-5 and TRBJ2-7, with a possible D match to TRBD2 (5 bases). The CDR3 has 13 amino acids. V lost 6 bases and J 2 bases, leaving 11 bases between the germline ends. The germline gives CDR1 MNHEY, CDR2 SVGAGI. The CDR3 protein is CASRIANTYEQYF. The CDR3 region has the DNA TGTGCCAGCAGAATAGCGAACACCTACGAGCAGTACTTC.

The J gene is TRBJ2-3, the V gene TRBV12-5; 7 nucleotides line up with TRBD1. Germline CDR1 reads LGHNT; CDR2 reads FRNRAP. V was clipped by 2 bases and J by 5 bases; unmatched bases: 7. The CDR3 sequence is 15 residues long. The CDR3 nucleotides are TGTGCTAGTGGTTTGATAGGACAGGCGGGAGATACGCAGTATTTT. Amino acid sequence: CASGLIGQAGDTQYF.